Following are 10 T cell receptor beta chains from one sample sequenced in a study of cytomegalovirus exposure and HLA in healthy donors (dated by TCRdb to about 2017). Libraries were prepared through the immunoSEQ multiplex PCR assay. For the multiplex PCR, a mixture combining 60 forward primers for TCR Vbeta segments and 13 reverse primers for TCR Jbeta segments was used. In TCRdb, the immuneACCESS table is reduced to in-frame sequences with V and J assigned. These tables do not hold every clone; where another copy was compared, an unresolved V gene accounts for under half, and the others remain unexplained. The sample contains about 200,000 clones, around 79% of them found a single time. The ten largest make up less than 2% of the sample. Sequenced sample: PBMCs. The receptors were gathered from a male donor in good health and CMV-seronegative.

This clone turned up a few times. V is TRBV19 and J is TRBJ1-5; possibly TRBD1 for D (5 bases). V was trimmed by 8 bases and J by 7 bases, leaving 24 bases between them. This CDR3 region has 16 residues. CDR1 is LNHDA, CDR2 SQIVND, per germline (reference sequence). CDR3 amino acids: CASVSGRSGRLQPQHF. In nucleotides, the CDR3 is TGTGCCAGTGTCTCCGGGAGATCAGGGAGGTTACAGCCCCAGCATTTT. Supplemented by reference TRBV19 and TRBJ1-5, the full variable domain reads DGGITQSPKYLFRKEGQNVTLSCEQNLNHDAMYWYRQDPGQGLRLIYYSQIVNDFQKGDIAEGYSVSREKKESFPLTVTSAQKNPTAFYLCASVSGRSGRLQPQHFGDGTRLSIL.

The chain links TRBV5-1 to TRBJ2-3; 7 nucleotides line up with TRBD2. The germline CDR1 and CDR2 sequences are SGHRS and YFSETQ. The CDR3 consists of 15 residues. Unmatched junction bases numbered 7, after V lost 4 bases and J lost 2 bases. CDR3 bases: TGCGCCAGCAGCCCCGGACTAGGTCCCACAGATACGCAGTATTTT. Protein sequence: CASSPGLGPTDTQYF. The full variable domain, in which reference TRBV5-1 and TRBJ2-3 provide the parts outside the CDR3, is KAGVTQTPRYLIKTRGQQVTLSCSPISGHRSVSWYQQTPGQGLQFLFEYFSETQRNKGNFPGRFSGRQFSNSRSEMNVSTLELGDSALYLCASSPGLGPTDTQYFGPGTRLTVL.

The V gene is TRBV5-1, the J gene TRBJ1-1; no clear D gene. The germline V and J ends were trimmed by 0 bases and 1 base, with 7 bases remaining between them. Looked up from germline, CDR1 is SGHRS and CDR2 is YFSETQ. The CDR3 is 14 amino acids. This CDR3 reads CASSLEGRNTEAFF. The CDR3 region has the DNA TGCGCCAGCAGCTTGGAAGGGAGGAACACTGAAGCTTTCTTT. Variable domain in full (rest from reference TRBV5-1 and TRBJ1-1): KAGVTQTPRYLIKTRGQQVTLSCSPISGHRSVSWYQQTPGQGLQFLFEYFSETQRNKGNFPGRFSGRQFSNSRSEMNVSTLELGDSALYLCASSLEGRNTEAFFGQGTRLTVV.

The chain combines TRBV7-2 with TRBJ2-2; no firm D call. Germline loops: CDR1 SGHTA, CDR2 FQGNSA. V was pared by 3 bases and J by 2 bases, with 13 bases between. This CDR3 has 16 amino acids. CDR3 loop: CASSFRGSFNTGELFF. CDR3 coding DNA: TGTGCCAGCAGCTTCAGAGGCTCCTTCAACACCGGGGAGCTGTTTTTT.

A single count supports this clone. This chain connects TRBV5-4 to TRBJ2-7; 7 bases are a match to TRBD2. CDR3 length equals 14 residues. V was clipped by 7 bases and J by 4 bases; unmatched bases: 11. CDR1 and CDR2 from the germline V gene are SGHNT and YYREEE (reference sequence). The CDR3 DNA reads TGTGCCAGCGGAATCTCGGGGGGAGGGTACGAGCAGTACTTC. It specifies CASGISGGGYEQYF.

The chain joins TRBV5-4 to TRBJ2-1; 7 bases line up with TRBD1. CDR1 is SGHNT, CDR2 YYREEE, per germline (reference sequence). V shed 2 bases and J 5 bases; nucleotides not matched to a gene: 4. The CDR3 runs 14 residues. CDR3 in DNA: TGTGCCAGCAGCTTAACAGGGGTCCACAATGAGCAGTTCTTC. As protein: CASSLTGVHNEQFF.

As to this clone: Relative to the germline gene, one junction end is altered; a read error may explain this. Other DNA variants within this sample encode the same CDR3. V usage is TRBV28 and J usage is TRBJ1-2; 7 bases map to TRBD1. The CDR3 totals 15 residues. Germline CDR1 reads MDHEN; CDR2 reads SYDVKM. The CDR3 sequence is CASSSDQTGIYGYTF. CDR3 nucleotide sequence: TGCGCCAGCAGTTCAGACCAGACAGGGATCTATGGCTACACCTTC.

CDR3: CASSQEVWQSNTEAFF. CDR3 nucleotide sequence: TGCGCCAGCAGCCAAGAGGTTTGGCAGTCGAACACTGAAGCTTTCTTT. V is TRBV4-3 and J is TRBJ1-1; D gene ambiguous. Trimming left V 0 bases short and J 1 base short, with 12 bases between. Germline CDR1 is LGHNA and CDR2 is YSLEER. The length of the CDR3 is 16 residues.

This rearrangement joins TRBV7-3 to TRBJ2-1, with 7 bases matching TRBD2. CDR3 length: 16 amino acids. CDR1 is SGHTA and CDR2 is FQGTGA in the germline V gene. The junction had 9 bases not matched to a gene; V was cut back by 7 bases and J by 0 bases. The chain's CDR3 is CASNSIAGSSYNEQFF. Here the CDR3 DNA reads TGTGCCAGCAACTCCATAGCGGGCAGCTCCTACAATGAGCAGTTCTTC.

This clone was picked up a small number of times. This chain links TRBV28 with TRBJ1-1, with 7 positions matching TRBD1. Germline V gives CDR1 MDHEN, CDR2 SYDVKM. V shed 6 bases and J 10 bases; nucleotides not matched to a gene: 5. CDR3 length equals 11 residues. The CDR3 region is CASRRGQSAFF. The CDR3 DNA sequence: TGTGCCAGCAGGAGGGGGCAGTCAGCTTTCTTT.